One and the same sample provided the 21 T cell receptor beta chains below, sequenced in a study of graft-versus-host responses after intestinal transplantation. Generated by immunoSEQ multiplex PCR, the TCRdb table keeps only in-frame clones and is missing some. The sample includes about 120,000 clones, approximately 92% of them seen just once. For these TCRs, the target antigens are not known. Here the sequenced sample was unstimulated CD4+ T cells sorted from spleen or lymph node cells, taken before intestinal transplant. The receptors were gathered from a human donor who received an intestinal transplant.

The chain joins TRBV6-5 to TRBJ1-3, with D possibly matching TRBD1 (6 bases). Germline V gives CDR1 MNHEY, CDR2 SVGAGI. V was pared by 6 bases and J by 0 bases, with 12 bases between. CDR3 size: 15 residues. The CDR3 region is CASRTDRTSGNTIYF. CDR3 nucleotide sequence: TGTGCCAGCAGAACCGACAGGACCTCTGGAAACACCATATATTTT.

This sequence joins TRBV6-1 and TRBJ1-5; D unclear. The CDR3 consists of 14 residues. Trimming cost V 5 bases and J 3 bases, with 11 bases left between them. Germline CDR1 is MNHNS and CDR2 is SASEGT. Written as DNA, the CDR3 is TGTGCCAGCAGTCTACGGATAACCAATCAGCCCCAGCATTTT. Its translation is CASSLRITNQPQHF.

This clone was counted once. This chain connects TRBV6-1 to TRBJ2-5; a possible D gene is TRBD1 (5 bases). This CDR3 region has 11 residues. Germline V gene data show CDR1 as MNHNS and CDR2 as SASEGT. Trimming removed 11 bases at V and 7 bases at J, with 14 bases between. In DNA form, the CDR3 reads TGTGCCTGCACGGACAAAGGGACCCAGTACTTC. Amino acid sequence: CACTDKGTQYF.

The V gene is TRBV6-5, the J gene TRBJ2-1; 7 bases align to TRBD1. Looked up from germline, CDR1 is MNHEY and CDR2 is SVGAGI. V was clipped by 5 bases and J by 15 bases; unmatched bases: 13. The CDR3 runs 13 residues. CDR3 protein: CASSPQRTGRPFF. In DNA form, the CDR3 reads TGTGCCAGCAGTCCCCAAAGGACAGGTCGGCCGTTCTTC.

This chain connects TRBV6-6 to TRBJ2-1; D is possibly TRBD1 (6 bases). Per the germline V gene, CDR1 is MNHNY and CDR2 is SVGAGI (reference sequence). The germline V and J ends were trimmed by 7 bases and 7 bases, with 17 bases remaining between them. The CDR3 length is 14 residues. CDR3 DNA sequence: TGTGCCAGCATCGATGGACAGTCGGGGAATGAGCAGTTCTTC. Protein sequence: CASIDGQSGNEQFF.

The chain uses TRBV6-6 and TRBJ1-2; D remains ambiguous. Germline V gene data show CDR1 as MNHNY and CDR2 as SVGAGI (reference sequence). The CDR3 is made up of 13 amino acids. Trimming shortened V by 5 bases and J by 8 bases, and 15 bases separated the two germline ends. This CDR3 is CASSHTVYVGYTF. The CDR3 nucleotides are TGTGCCAGCAGTCACACCGTTTACGTGGGCTACACCTTC.

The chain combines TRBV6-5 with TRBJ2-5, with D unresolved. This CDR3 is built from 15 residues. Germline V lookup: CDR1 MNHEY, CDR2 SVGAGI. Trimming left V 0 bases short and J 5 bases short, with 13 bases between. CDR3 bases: TGTGCCAGCAGTTACTCGTTCAGTTCCTGGGAGACCCAGTACTTC. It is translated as CASSYSFSSWETQYF.

CDR3 DNA sequence: TGTGCCAGCAGCTTAGCGCGGCAGAGCTCTAGAGGTAATGAGCAGTTCTTC. Translation: CASSLARQSSRGNEQFF. This sequence joins TRBV7-8 and TRBJ2-1; D ambiguous. CDR1 is SGHVS, CDR2 FQNEAQ, per germline. This CDR3 contains 17 residues. V was cut by 0 bases and J by 7 bases, with 19 bases left in between.

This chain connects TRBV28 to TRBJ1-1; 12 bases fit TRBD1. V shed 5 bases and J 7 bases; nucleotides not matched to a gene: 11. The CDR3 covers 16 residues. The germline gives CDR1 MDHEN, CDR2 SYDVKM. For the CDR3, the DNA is TGTGCCAGCAGTCCCTCCGGGACAGGGGGCCTAGGTGAAGCTTTCTTT. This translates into CASSPSGTGGLGEAFF.

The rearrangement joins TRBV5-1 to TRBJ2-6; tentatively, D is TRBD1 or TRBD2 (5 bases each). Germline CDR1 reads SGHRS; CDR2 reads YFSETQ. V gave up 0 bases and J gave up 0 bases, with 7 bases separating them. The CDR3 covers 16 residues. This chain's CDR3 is CASSLGGSSGANVLTF. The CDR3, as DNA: TGCGCCAGCAGCTTGGGGGGGTCCTCTGGGGCCAACGTCCTGACTTTC.

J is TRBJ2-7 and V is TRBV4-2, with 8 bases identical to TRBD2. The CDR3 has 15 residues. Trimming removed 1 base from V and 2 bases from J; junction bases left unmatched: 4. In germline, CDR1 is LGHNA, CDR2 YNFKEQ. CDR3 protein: CASSQVAGSPYEQYF. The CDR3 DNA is TGTGCCAGCAGCCAAGTAGCGGGATCCCCCTACGAGCAGTACTTC.

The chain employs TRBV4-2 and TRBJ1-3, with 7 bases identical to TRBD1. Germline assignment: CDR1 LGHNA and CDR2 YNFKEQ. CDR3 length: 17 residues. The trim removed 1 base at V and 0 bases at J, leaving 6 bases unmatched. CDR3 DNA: TGTGCCAGCAGCCAAGTCACAGGGGCCCTCTCTGGAAACACCATATATTTT. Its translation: CASSQVTGALSGNTIYF.

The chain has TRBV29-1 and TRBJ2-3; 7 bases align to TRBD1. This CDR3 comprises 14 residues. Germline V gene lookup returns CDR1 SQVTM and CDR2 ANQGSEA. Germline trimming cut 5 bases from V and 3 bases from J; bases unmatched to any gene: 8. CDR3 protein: CSVHGRGWTDTQYF. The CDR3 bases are TGCAGCGTTCATGGCAGGGGGTGGACAGATACGCAGTATTTT.

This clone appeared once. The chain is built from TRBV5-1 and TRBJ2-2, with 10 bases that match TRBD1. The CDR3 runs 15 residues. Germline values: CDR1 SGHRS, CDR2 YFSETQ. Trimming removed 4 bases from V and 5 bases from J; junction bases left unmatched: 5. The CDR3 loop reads CASSPGTGVTGELFF. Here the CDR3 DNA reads TGCGCCAGCAGCCCCGGGACAGGGGTTACCGGGGAGCTGTTTTTT.

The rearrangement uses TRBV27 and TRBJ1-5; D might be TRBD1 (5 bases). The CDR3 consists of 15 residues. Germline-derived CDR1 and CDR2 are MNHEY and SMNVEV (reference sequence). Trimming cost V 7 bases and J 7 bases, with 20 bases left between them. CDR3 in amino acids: CASMRTPLPGQPQHF. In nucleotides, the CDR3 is TGTGCCAGCATGAGGACACCCCTACCGGGGCAGCCCCAGCATTTT.

CDR3 nucleotide sequence: TGTGCCAGCAGCTTAACAGGGGGCGGCTACGAGCAGTACTTC. Protein product: CASSLTGGGYEQYF. This chain joins TRBV7-3 and TRBJ2-7; the match to TRBD1 covers 7 bases. The CDR3 is 14 residues long. Looked up from germline, CDR1 is SGHTA and CDR2 is FQGTGA. Trimming removed 0 bases from V and 3 bases from J; junction bases left unmatched: 2.

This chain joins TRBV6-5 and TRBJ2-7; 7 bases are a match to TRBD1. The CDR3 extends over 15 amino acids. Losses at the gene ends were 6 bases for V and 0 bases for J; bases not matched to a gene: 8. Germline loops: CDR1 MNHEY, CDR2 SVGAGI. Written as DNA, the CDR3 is TGTGCCAGCAGCCGTTCCGACAGGGTCTCCTACGAGCAGTACTTC. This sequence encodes CASSRSDRVSYEQYF.

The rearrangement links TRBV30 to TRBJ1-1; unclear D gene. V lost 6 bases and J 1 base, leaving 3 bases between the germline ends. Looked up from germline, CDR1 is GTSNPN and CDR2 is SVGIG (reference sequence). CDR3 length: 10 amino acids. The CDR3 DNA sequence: TGTGCCTGTCAGAACACTGAAGCTTTCTTT. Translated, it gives CACQNTEAFF. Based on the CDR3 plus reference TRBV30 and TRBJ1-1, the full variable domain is SQTIHQWPATLVQPVGSPLSLECTVEGTSNPNLYWYRQAAGRGLQLLFYSVGIGQISSEVPQNLSASRPQDRQFILSSKKLLLSDSGFYLCACQNTEAFFGQGTRLTVV.

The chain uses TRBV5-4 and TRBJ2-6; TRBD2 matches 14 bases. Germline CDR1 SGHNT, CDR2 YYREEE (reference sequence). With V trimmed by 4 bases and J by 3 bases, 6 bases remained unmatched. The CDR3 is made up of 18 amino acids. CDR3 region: CASSIGLAGGVGANVLTF. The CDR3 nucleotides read TGTGCCAGCAGCATCGGACTAGCGGGAGGAGTTGGGGCCAACGTCCTGACTTTC.

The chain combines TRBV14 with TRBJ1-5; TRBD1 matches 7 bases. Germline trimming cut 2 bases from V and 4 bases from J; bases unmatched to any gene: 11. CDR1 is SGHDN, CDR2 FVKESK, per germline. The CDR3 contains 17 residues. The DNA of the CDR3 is TGTGCCAGCAGCCAATCTGTACCTTACAGGGGAAATCAGCCCCAGCATTTT. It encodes CASSQSVPYRGNQPQHF.

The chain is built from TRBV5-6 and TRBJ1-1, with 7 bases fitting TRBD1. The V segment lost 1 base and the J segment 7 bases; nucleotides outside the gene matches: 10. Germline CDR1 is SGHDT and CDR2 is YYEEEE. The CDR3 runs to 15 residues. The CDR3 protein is CASSLFNRGPLEAFF. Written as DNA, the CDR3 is TGTGCCAGCAGCTTGTTTAACAGGGGCCCGCTTGAAGCTTTCTTT.